These T cell receptor beta chains were read from a single sample in a study of prognosis after radiotherapy for stage I lung cancer. Each CDR3 protein is one row after TCRdb ran MiXCR on the multiplex PCR reads. The table lists tens of thousands of distinct CDR3 sequences, around a quarter of them singletons. Sequences were derived from PBMCs, sampled before or after stereotactic body radiation therapy (not recorded which). These TCRs come from a donor over 45 with non-small cell lung cancer. The CDR3 runs from the conserved cysteine through the conserved F or W. A D gene is named only where the DNA matches it firmly. Some rows have no size entry. The others give once, few or many, or a class for an expanded clone.

DNA	CDR3	size	length	V	D	J
TGTGCCAGTAGTACACAACGACAGGTCCGCGGTAGCTACACCTTC	CASSTQRQVRGSYTF	once	15	TRBV19	.	TRBJ1-2
TGTGCCAGCAGCCTCACAGCGAACACCGGGGAGCTGTTTTTT	CASSLTANTGELFF	many	14	TRBV7-8	.	TRBJ2-2
TGTGCCAGCAGCTTGACAGGGTATAACACTGAAGCTTTCTTT	CASSLTGYNTEAFF	.	14	TRBV7-3	TRBD1	TRBJ1-1
TGTGCCAGCAGCGAGGGAGATGGGGGACGTGAAGCTTTCTTT	CASSEGDGGREAFF	many	14	TRBV9	.	TRBJ1-1
TGCAGTGCTAGAGACCCGGGAACCACTGAAGCTTTCTTT	CSARDPGTTEAFF	many	13	TRBV20-1	.	TRBJ1-1
TGTGCCAGCAGTTACTCGATTTCTACAGGGAAGGGGACAGATACGCAGTATTTT	CASSYSISTGKGTDTQYF	many	18	TRBV6-5	.	TRBJ2-3
TGTGCCAGCAGCCCTAGGGGGGGGGGTCCTAGCACAGATACGCAGTATTTT	CASSPRGGGPSTDTQYF	many	17	TRBV11-2	.	TRBJ2-3
TGTGCCAGCACCGACAGGGTGGGGTACAATCAGCCCCAGCATTTT	CASTDRVGYNQPQHF	many	15	TRBV28	TRBD1	TRBJ1-5
TGTGCCAGCAGCTCTCGGACGGCGGCTAGCACAGATACGCAGTATTTT	CASSSRTAASTDTQYF	many	16	TRBV5-6	.	TRBJ2-3
TGTGTCACAGCAAAGCACTTTTCCGGACAAGGCCGTAACCAAGAGACCCAGTACTTC	CVTAKHFSGQGRNQETQYF	many	19	TRBV6-1	.	TRBJ2-5
TGTGCCAGTAGTATAAGGGGAGGGGGCACCCCCTACGAGCAGTACTTC	CASSIRGGGTPYEQYF	many	16	TRBV19	.	TRBJ2-7
TGCAGCGCTAAAGACAGGAGCTCCTACGAGCAGTACTTC	CSAKDRSSYEQYF	many	13	TRBV29-1	.	TRBJ2-7
TGCAGTGCTAGAGTGGCAGCCACCTACGAGCAGTACTTC	CSARVAATYEQYF	many	13	TRBV20-1	.	TRBJ2-7
TGTGCCAGCAGAGGGACAGGGGATACCTACGAGCAGTACTTC	CASRGTGDTYEQYF	many	14	TRBV3-1	TRBD1	TRBJ2-7
TGTGCCACCAGCAGAGATTTGGGGGGGGTGTGGGAGCAGTACTTC	CATSRDLGGVWEQYF	few	15	TRBV15	TRBD2	TRBJ2-7
TGTGCCAGCAGCTTGGGCAATACAGGGCCTACCTATGGCTACACCTTC	CASSLGNTGPTYGYTF	many	16	TRBV7-2	.	TRBJ1-2
TGTGCCAGCAGCCAAGTCGAGCGGGGGGCTTCCTACGAGCAGTACTTC	CASSQVERGASYEQYF	many	16	TRBV14	TRBD2	TRBJ2-7
TGCAGTGCTAGCTGGGTGGCGGGAGTCACAGATACGCAGTATTTT	CSASWVAGVTDTQYF	.	15	TRBV20-1	TRBD2	TRBJ2-3
TGTGCCAGCAGCCCGGAGAGGCTCGCCTGGGCAGATACGCAGTATTTT	CASSPERLAWADTQYF	many	16	TRBV7-2	.	TRBJ2-3
TGTGCCAGTAGTATGACCCCCCTTATAGAGGTTCAAGATACGCAGTATTTT	CASSMTPLIEVQDTQYF	many	17	TRBV19	.	TRBJ2-3
TGCGCCAGCGGAGGGGGTCGGGCTAACTATGGCTACACCTTC	CASGGGRANYGYTF	many	14	TRBV10-2	.	TRBJ1-2